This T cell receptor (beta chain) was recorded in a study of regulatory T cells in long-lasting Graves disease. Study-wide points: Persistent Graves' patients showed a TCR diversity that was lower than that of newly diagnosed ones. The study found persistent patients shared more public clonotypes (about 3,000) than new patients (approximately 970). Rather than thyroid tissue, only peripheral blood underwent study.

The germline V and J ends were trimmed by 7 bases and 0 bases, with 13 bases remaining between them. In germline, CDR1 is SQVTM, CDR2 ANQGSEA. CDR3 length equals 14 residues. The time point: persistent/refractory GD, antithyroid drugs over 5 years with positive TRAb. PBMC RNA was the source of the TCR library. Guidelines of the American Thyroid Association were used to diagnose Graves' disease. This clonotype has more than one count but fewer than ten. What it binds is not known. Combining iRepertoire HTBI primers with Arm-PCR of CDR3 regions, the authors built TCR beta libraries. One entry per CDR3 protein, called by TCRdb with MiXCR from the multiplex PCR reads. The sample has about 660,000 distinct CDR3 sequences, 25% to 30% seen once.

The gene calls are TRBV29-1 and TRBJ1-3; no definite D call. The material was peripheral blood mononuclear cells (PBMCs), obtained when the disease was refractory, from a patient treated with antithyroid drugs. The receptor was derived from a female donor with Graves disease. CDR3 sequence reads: CSAGEVGSGNTIYF. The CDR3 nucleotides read TGCAGCGCTGGGGAAGTAGGCTCTGGAAACACCATATATTTT.